This passage covers 18 T cell receptor beta chains from one sample sequenced in a study of cytomegalovirus exposure and HLA in healthy donors. The PCR made use of 60 Vbeta and 13 Jbeta primers. TCRdb's copy holds only in-frame clones and misses some; the assay was immunoSEQ multiplex PCR. The listing records under 130,000 clones. Specimen: PBMCs. These TCRs come from a man aged 50-59 years in good health and CMV-seronegative.

The chain couples TRBV7-3 to TRBJ2-7; 9 bases map to TRBD2. Germline CDR1 SGHTA, CDR2 FQGTGA. After removal of 6 bases from V and 3 bases from J, the junction contained 3 bases not matched to a gene. This CDR3 region has 13 residues. CDR3 in DNA: TGTGCCAGCAGTTCGCGGGGGGGCTACGAGCAGTACTTC. Translation gives CASSSRGGYEQYF. The whole variable domain, remainder taken from reference TRBV7-3 and TRBJ2-7, is GAGVSQTPSNKVTEKGKYVELRCDPISGHTALYWYRQSLGQGPEFLIYFQGTGAADDSGLPNDRFFAVRPEGSVSTLKIQRTERGDSAVYLCASSSRGGYEQYFGPGTRLTVT.

The chain has TRBV2 and TRBJ2-7; 8 nucleotides line up with TRBD1. The germline gives CDR1 SNHLY, CDR2 FYNNEI. The CDR3 spans 13 residues. The V segment lost 9 bases and the J segment 7 bases; nucleotides outside the gene matches: 11. Here the CDR3 reads CASQGARGLEQYF. CDR3 coding DNA: TGTGCCAGTCAGGGGGCGAGGGGCTTAGAGCAGTACTTC.

This rearrangement joins TRBV11-2 to TRBJ2-2; no firm D call. The CDR3 length is 12 residues. The V gene lost 7 bases and the J gene lost 6 bases, with 9 bases spanning the gap. Per the germline V gene, CDR1 is SGHAT and CDR2 is FQNNGV. The CDR3 DNA sequence: TGTGCCAGCATCCAAATAGCCGGGGAGCTGTTTTTT. This codes for CASIQIAGELFF.

V is TRBV2 and J is TRBJ2-7; the match to TRBD1 covers 8 bases. Germline lookup yields CDR1 SNHLY and CDR2 FYNNEI. The CDR3 has 14 residues. V gave up 7 bases and J gave up 6 bases; unmatched junction bases: 11. The CDR3 here is CASIPGQGIGEQYF. For the CDR3, the DNA is TGTGCCAGCATTCCCGGACAGGGAATCGGCGAGCAGTACTTC.

This chain links TRBV6-6 with TRBJ1-1; D ambiguous. This CDR3 comprises 13 residues. Germline lookup yields CDR1 MNHNY and CDR2 SVGAGI (reference sequence). V was pared by 4 bases and J by 1 base, with 7 bases between. CDR3 sequence: CASSLWQNTEAFF. The CDR3, as DNA: TGTGCCAGCAGTTTATGGCAGAACACTGAAGCTTTCTTT.

Here the CDR3 reads CASTQAPRENYGYTF. In DNA form, the CDR3 reads TGTGCCAGCACCCAAGCCCCCAGGGAAAACTATGGCTACACCTTC. The chain links TRBV7-2 to TRBJ1-2; TRBD1 is a possible D gene (5 bases). Trimming pared 7 bases from V and 2 bases from J, leaving 17 bases between. In germline, CDR1 is SGHTA, CDR2 FQGNSA. The CDR3 is 15 amino acids.

The chain uses TRBV10-3 and TRBJ2-5, with TRBD1 identical over 10 bases. V trimming: 6 bases; J trimming: 5 bases; junction bases outside the gene matches: 9. Germline CDR1 ENHRY, CDR2 SYGVKD. The CDR3 contains 15 residues. CDR3 bases: TGTGCCATCAGCTCGGCGACAGGGGGCGGCGAGACCCAGTACTTC. It translates to CAISSATGGGETQYF.

The V gene is TRBV25-1, the J gene TRBJ2-3; possible D gene TRBD2, 6 bases. The V gene's germline CDR1 is MGHDK and CDR2 SYGVNS. The CDR3 has 15 residues. V was cut by 3 bases and J by 2 bases, with 12 bases left in between. CDR3 coding DNA: TGTGCCAGCAGTGACCAGCCGGGAGCCACAGATACGCAGTATTTT. Its translation is CASSDQPGATDTQYF.

The genes are TRBV7-9 and TRBJ1-1; weak D call: TRBD1 (6 bases). With 5 bases removed from V and 6 bases from J, the gap between germline ends came to 22 bases. Germline V gene sequence: CDR1 SEHNR, CDR2 FQNEAQ (reference sequence). This CDR3 region has 16 residues. The CDR3 DNA follows: TGTGCCAGCAGCCAGGGGTTTGCGAATCTATCACCTGAAGCTTTCTTT. Its translation: CASSQGFANLSPEAFF.

V is TRBV6-1 and J is TRBJ2-7; 7 bases fit TRBD2. J gave up 7 bases and V 6 bases, and 9 bases lay outside the gene matches. This CDR3 contains 13 residues. Germline loops: CDR1 MNHNS, CDR2 SASEGT. The CDR3 bases are TGTGCCAGCAGAGCTAGCGGCCGAGGGGAGCAGTACTTC. Translating it yields CASRASGRGEQYF.

A remark on this clone: The identical CDR3 is also encoded by other nucleotide sequences in the sample. CDR3 region: CASSVTGDSNQPQHF. The DNA of the CDR3 is TGTGCCAGCAGCGTCACAGGGGATAGCAATCAGCCCCAGCATTTT. The rearrangement links TRBV9 to TRBJ1-5, with TRBD1 matching over 7 bases. CDR3 size: 15 residues. Germline values: CDR1 SGDLS, CDR2 YYNGEE. Trimming at V came to 2 bases and at J to 0 bases, leaving 2 bases not matched to a gene. The entire variable domain, with the rest obtained from reference TRBV9 and TRBJ1-5, is as follows: DSGVTQTPKHLITATGQRVTLRCSPRSGDLSVYWYQQSLDQGLQFLIQYYNGEERAKGNILERFSAQQFPDLHSELNLSSLELGDSALYFCASSVTGDSNQPQHFGDGTRLSIL.

The chain has TRBV7-9 and TRBJ1-1; D may be TRBD1 (5 bases). Germline CDR1 SEHNR, CDR2 FQNEAQ (reference sequence). This CDR3 comprises 15 residues. V was pared by 5 bases and J by 1 base, with 14 bases between. CDR3 sequence: CASSRSYGGNTEAFF. The DNA for the CDR3 is TGTGCCAGCAGCCGTTCCTACGGGGGGAACACTGAAGCTTTCTTT.

The chain employs TRBV28 and TRBJ1-1; maybe TRBD1 (6 bases). CDR1 is MDHEN and CDR2 is SYDVKM in the germline V gene. The V end was cut by 2 bases, the J end by 0 bases, with 10 bases between. The CDR3 length is 15 residues. For the CDR3, the DNA is TGTGCCAGCAGTTTAGTTTCAGGGGTGAACACTGAAGCTTTCTTT. This codes for CASSLVSGVNTEAFF. Full variable domain (remainder filled in from reference TRBV28 and TRBJ1-1): DVKVTQSSRYLVKRTGEKVFLECVQDMDHENMFWYRQDPGLGLRLIYFSYDVKMKEKGDIPEGYSVSREKKERFSLILESASTNQTSMYLCASSLVSGVNTEAFFGQGTRLTVV.

The rearrangement links TRBV6-1 to TRBJ1-2; no definite D call. CDR3 size: 9 residues. Germline CDR1 is MNHNS and CDR2 is SASEGT. Trimming removed 10 bases at V and 5 bases at J, with 5 bases between. The CDR3 sequence is CATVYGYTF. In DNA, the CDR3 is TGTGCCACCGTTTATGGCTACACCTTC.

The chain is built from TRBV9 and TRBJ2-7; D is perhaps TRBD2 (5 bases). In germline, CDR1 is SGDLS, CDR2 YYNGEE. The CDR3 is made up of 15 amino acids. V lost 0 bases and J lost 2, with 12 bases in between. CDR3 residues: CASSVVAGPTYEQYF. In nucleotides, the CDR3 is TGTGCCAGCAGCGTAGTCGCGGGTCCTACCTACGAGCAGTACTTC.

V gene TRBV6-5 combines with J gene TRBJ1-6; D is possibly TRBD1 (5 bases). The CDR3 sequence is 14 residues long. V lost 4 bases to trimming and J lost 10 bases, with 14 bases between them. CDR1 and CDR2 from the germline V gene are MNHEY and SVGAGI. CDR3 sequence: CASSFARGGSPLHF. The CDR3 DNA reads TGTGCCAGCAGTTTTGCTCGGGGGGGGTCACCCCTCCACTTT.

The V call is TRBV6-5, the J call TRBJ2-4, with 7 bases aligning to TRBD1. CDR3 length: 15 amino acids. Germline V gene lookup returns CDR1 MNHEY and CDR2 SVGAGI. The J segment lost 0 bases and the V segment lost 6 bases, leaving 5 bases of the junction unmatched. CDR3 DNA sequence: TGTGCCAGCAGCCTCACAGGGGTAGCCAAAAACATTCAGTACTTC. The encoded protein is CASSLTGVAKNIQYF.

The chain recombines TRBV9 with TRBJ1-1, with a weak D call TRBD1 (6 bases). Trimming stripped 3 bases from V and 3 bases from J, with 15 bases between. The CDR3 has 15 amino acids. Germline V gene sequence: CDR1 SGDLS, CDR2 YYNGEE. CDR3 amino acids: CASSALRQGYTEAFF. The CDR3, as DNA: TGTGCCAGCAGCGCCCTTCGGCAGGGGTACACTGAAGCTTTCTTT.